This TCR beta chain was profiled in a study of naive and memory T cell subsets. Notes on the study in general: The RNA method is potentially sensitive to activation and differentiation changes.

This clonotype has just a few counts. What it recognizes is unknown. At one end the junction does not follow the germline gene, possibly because of a read error. The SP2 primer and nested alpha and beta constant region primers amplified ligated cDNA in four rounds. Each CDR3 protein gets one entry after TCRdb re-called the 5' RACE reads with MiXCR. Here the sample spans about 48,000 distinct CDR3 sequences, roughly 4.7% being singletons. The CDR3 spans 15 residues. CDR1 is MNHEY, CDR2 SMNVEV, per germline (reference sequence). TCR cDNA received a 3' ligated oligonucleotide that carried a UMI. V and J are TRBV27 and TRBJ1-5, with a tentative D call TRBD1 (5 bases). This sequence was found in a female donor in good health. As DNA, the CDR3 is TGTGCCAGCAGTTTATCGAGGCAGGGCAAACAGCCCCAGCATTTT. This gives the protein CASSLSRQGKQPQHF.